These 10 T cell receptor beta chains came from one sample sequenced in a study of shared clonotypes between healthy human individuals. Sequencing used immunoSEQ multiplex PCR; TCRdb keeps in-frame clones, though not all of them. The data contain about 2.5 million clones, around 93% of them seen just once; the ten biggest clones take up about 0.36%. The sample was naive CD4+ T cells from PBMCs. Regarding subset: CD45RA+ positively selected. These receptors originate from a young man in good health. Some clones in this sample may be carry-over from other donors' samples.

The V and J genes are TRBV7-9 and TRBJ2-7, with 14 bases fitting TRBD2. Germline V gene data show CDR1 as SEHNR and CDR2 as FQNEAQ (reference sequence). The length of the CDR3 is 16 residues. J lost 4 bases, V lost 7 bases, and 9 bases had no gene match. CDR3 protein: CASTSSGTSGSYEQYF. CDR3 sequence (DNA): TGTGCCAGCACCTCTAGCGGGACTAGCGGGAGTTACGAGCAGTACTTC.

The rearrangement joins TRBV5-6 to TRBJ1-3; no firm D call. Germline CDR1 is SGHDT and CDR2 is YYEEEE. The CDR3 loop spans 14 amino acids. V dropped 4 bases and J dropped 2 bases, with 10 bases sitting between them. CDR3 DNA: TGTGCCAGCAGCGCCTACTCCACTGGAAACACCATATATTTT. Residues: CASSAYSTGNTIYF.

This rearrangement joins TRBV28 to TRBJ1-3; D is ambiguous. Germline CDR1 reads MDHEN; CDR2 reads SYDVKM. V gave up 4 bases and J gave up 2 bases, with 9 bases separating them. The CDR3 contains 14 residues. The CDR3 reads CASSSQTAGNTIYF. For the CDR3, the DNA is TGTGCCAGCAGTTCCCAAACGGCTGGAAACACCATATATTTT.

This chain links TRBV6-5 with TRBJ2-7, with 7 bases aligning to TRBD1. The trim removed 2 bases at V and 1 base at J, leaving 5 bases unmatched. The CDR3 has 15 residues. The germline V gene has CDR1 MNHEY and CDR2 SVGAGI. CDR3 in amino acids: CASSYRAGGSYEQYF. CDR3 nucleotide sequence: TGTGCCAGCAGTTACCGGGCAGGGGGATCCTACGAGCAGTACTTC.

This chain joins TRBV6-5 and TRBJ2-1; 9 bases line up with TRBD2. This CDR3 spans 15 amino acids. Germline V gene lookup returns CDR1 MNHEY and CDR2 SVGAGI. The trim removed 3 bases at V and 7 bases at J, leaving 7 bases unmatched. CDR3 nucleotide sequence: TGTGCCAGCAGTTATAAGACTAGCGGTGTGAATGAGCAGTTCTTC. Protein product: CASSYKTSGVNEQFF.

The rearrangement joins TRBV13 to TRBJ2-1, with TRBD2 matching 12 bases. With 0 bases clipped from V and 0 bases from J, the junction kept 3 bases outside the gene matches. Germline V gene lookup returns CDR1 PRHDT and CDR2 FYEKMQ (reference sequence). The length of the CDR3 is 18 residues. CDR3 coding DNA: TGTGCCAGCAGCTTAGGGGGGACTAGCGGGTTCTCCTACAATGAGCAGTTCTTC. Encoded protein: CASSLGGTSGFSYNEQFF.

The chain recombines TRBV6-1 with TRBJ1-1, with D uncertain. V lost 5 bases and J lost 4, with 14 bases in between. The germline V gene has CDR1 MNHNS and CDR2 SASEGT. This CDR3 has 14 residues. CDR3 DNA: TGTGCCAGCAGTTCTAGACAAGGAAGCACTGAAGCTTTCTTT. Protein product: CASSSRQGSTEAFF.

This chain connects TRBV10-3 to TRBJ2-5, with a tentative D call TRBD1 (7 bases). This CDR3 spans 13 amino acids. Trimming removed 6 bases at V and 4 bases at J, with 12 bases between. The germline gives CDR1 ENHRY, CDR2 SYGVKD. DNA for the CDR3: TGTGCCATCAGGGGGGGACAGAGAGAGACCCAGTACTTC. Its protein is CAIRGGQRETQYF.

V is TRBV15 and J is TRBJ1-2; 7 bases align to TRBD1. This CDR3 is 16 amino acids long. Germline-derived CDR1 and CDR2 are LNHNV and YYDKDF (reference sequence). V lost 1 base and J lost 4; bases outside the gene matches: 9. The CDR3 sequence is CATSRGKGAPSYGYTF. For the CDR3, the DNA is TGTGCCACCAGCAGAGGGAAGGGGGCCCCTAGCTATGGCTACACCTTC.

The rearrangement links TRBV5-4 to TRBJ1-3; D perhaps matches TRBD1 (5 bases). The V gene lost 4 bases and the J gene lost 4 bases, with 9 bases spanning the gap. The CDR3 runs to 13 residues. The germline V gene has CDR1 SGHNT and CDR2 YYREEE (reference sequence). CDR3 protein: CASSPGLGNTIYF. CDR3 nucleotide sequence: TGTGCCAGCAGCCCGGGACTCGGAAACACCATATATTTT. Variable domain in full (rest from reference TRBV5-4 and TRBJ1-3): ETGVTQSPTHLIKTRGQQVTLRCSSQSGHNTVSWYQQALGQGPQFIFQYYREEENGRGNFPPRFSGLQFPNYSSELNVNALELDDSALYLCASSPGLGNTIYFGEGSWLTVV.